This TCR beta chain was recovered during a study of cytomegalovirus exposure and HLA in healthy donors. Study summary: HLA-typed donors contributed around 85 million unique TCRs, which were held in an early data release.

Trimming shortened V by 5 bases and J by 7 bases, and 12 bases separated the two germline ends. From germline, CDR1 is PRHDT and CDR2 FYEKMQ (reference sequence). The CDR3 consists of 13 residues. This clone was counted a few times. It was with 60 Vbeta and 13 Jbeta primers that the PCR ran. TCRdb's table, derived via immunoSEQ multiplex PCR, lists solely in-frame clones and lacks some. Here the sample spans 93,000 or so clones, roughly 86% being singletons. This chain links TRBV13 with TRBJ2-1, with D possibly matching TRBD2 (6 bases). The material sequenced was PBMCs. The clonotype originates from a woman under 30 in good health and CMV-seropositive. DNA of the CDR3: TGTGCCAGCAGCACGGGACTGGCGAATGAGCAGTTCTTC. Its translation is CASSTGLANEQFF. The entire variable domain, with the rest obtained from reference TRBV13 and TRBJ2-1, is as follows: AAGVIQSPRHLIKEKRETATLKCYPIPRHDTVYWYQQGPGQDPQFLISFYEKMQSDKGSIPDRFSAQQFSDYHSELNMSSLELGDSALYFCASSTGLANEQFFGPGTRLTVL.